A selection of T cell receptor beta chains follows, all from one sample in a study of T-cell memory formation after mild COVID-19. TCRdb reanalysed the 5' RACE reads using MiXCR and keeps one entry per CDR3 protein. The data hold about 250,000 distinct CDR3 sequences, with 15% observed a single time. The sample was PBMCs or a T cell subset sorted from them (not recorded which). The receptors shown here come from an adult woman who had mild COVID-19 (a few samples of this study predate the infection). Cell type and time point are not known. Each CDR3 is given with its conserved first and last residue. Fields, in order: J gene, clone size, D gene, V gene, CDR3 DNA, CDR3 protein. A D gene is named only where the DNA matches it firmly. Size tells how often a clone was seen (once, few, many) or the class of an expanded clone, and some rows leave it out.

j_gene: TRBJ2-5
abundance: .
d_gene: .
v_gene: TRBV30
CDR3nt: TGTGCCTGGAGCACCGGACAGAGGGACCACGAGACCCAGTACTTC
CDR3aa: CAWSTGQRDHETQYF

j_gene: TRBJ2-7
abundance: .
d_gene: TRBD2
v_gene: TRBV7-2
CDR3nt: TGTGCCAGCAGTAGCGGGAGGGCATACGAGCAGTACTTC
CDR3aa: CASSSGRAYEQYF

j_gene: TRBJ2-7
abundance: few
d_gene: .
v_gene: TRBV4-2
CDR3nt: TGTGCCAGCAGCCAAGATCTGGCGTCATCCTACGAGCAGTACTTC
CDR3aa: CASSQDLASSYEQYF

j_gene: TRBJ2-7
abundance: many
d_gene: TRBD2
v_gene: TRBV20-1
CDR3nt: TGCAGTGCTCGGACTAGCGGAGGAAACGAGCAGTACTTC
CDR3aa: CSARTSGGNEQYF

j_gene: TRBJ1-1
abundance: many
d_gene: .
v_gene: TRBV10-3
CDR3nt: TGTGCCTCGCAGACAGACCCGGATCGGACTGAAGCTTTCTTT
CDR3aa: CASQTDPDRTEAFF

j_gene: TRBJ2-1
abundance: few
d_gene: TRBD2
v_gene: TRBV7-2
CDR3nt: TGTGCCAGCAGCTTAGGAGGGACTAGCGGGAGGGCTCGGGAGCAGTTCTTC
CDR3aa: CASSLGGTSGRAREQFF

j_gene: TRBJ1-1
abundance: few
d_gene: .
v_gene: TRBV7-6
CDR3nt: TGTGCCAGCAGCCCCCACGCGGTAGGACCGAACACTGAAGCTTTCTTT
CDR3aa: CASSPHAVGPNTEAFF

j_gene: TRBJ2-5
abundance: .
d_gene: .
v_gene: TRBV4-3
CDR3nt: TGCGCCAGCAGCCCTACTTCCAAGGGGACCCAGTACTTC
CDR3aa: CASSPTSKGTQYF

j_gene: TRBJ2-2
abundance: few
d_gene: .
v_gene: TRBV29-1
CDR3nt: TGCAGCCTTTTCCCCCTGAACACCGGGGAGCTGTTTTTT
CDR3aa: CSLFPLNTGELFF

j_gene: TRBJ1-1
abundance: .
d_gene: TRBD1
v_gene: TRBV7-6
CDR3nt: TGTGCCAGCAGCGCGACGGACAGGGCGAACACTGAAGCTTTCTTT
CDR3aa: CASSATDRANTEAFF

j_gene: TRBJ1-1
abundance: once
d_gene: TRBD1
v_gene: TRBV29-1
CDR3nt: TGCAGCGTAGACCAGGACAGGGGAGCTTTCTTT
CDR3aa: CSVDQDRGAFF